A single sample is the source of the 9 T cell receptor beta chains below, sequenced in a study of PD-1 blockade in classical Hodgkin lymphoma. Assay: immunoSEQ multiplex PCR; the TCRdb copy retains only in-frame clones and omits some. Counted here are about 7,800 clones, 86% occurring once; the ten biggest clones make up around 20%. Every patient relapsed after autologous stem cell transplantation, and brentuximab vedotin exposure varied. Magnetic depletion of non-target cells from thawed PBMCs yielded purified CD8+ T cells. The material was CD8+ T cells from blood, obtained at baseline. These receptors were collected from a human donor with classical Hodgkin lymphoma.

This chain uses TRBV4-1 with TRBJ1-4; tentative D call: TRBD1 (6 bases). This CDR3 comprises 16 residues. V shed 4 bases and J shed 4 bases, with 16 bases lying between them. Germline-derived CDR1 and CDR2 are MGHRA and YSYEKL. The CDR3 DNA reads TGCGCCAGCAGCCGCTCGCTACAGGGTCTTAATGAAAAACTGTTTTTT. Its translation is CASSRSLQGLNEKLFF.

This clone was observed a handful of times. Here the CDR3 reads CASSLLESYGYTF. CDR3 in DNA: TGTGCCAGCAGCTTATTAGAATCCTATGGCTACACCTTC. The chain links TRBV7-2 to TRBJ1-2; D remains unclear. The CDR3 consists of 13 residues. Germline V CDR1 and CDR2: SGHTA, FQGNSA. V was pared by 2 bases and J by 4 bases, with 8 bases between.

The CDR3 here is CASSLSGNYEQYF. CDR3 in DNA: TGTGCCAGCAGCTTATCCGGGAACTACGAGCAGTACTTC. The chain carries TRBV11-2 and TRBJ2-7; TRBD2 might be the D (5 bases). The CDR3 is made up of 13 amino acids. Trimming left V 2 bases short and J 3 bases short, with 8 bases between. Germline assignment: CDR1 SGHAT and CDR2 FQNNGV.

V gene TRBV21-1 combines with J gene TRBJ2-7; whether TRBD1, the table's D call, matches the DNA was not checked. TRBV21-1 is classified as a pseudogene. The CDR3 totals 16 residues. The CDR3 bases are TGTGCCAGCAGCAAAGGATCCGGGACACCAGTCTACGAGCAGTACTTC. This gives the protein CASSKGSGTPVYEQYF.

This sequence joins TRBV15 and TRBJ2-5; D is undetermined. Germline V gene data show CDR1 as LNHNV and CDR2 as YYDKDF (reference sequence). V lost 0 bases, J lost 2 bases, and 1 base lay in between. The length of the CDR3 is 12 residues. In nucleotides, the CDR3 is TGTGCCACCAGCAGAGATCAAGAGACCCAGTACTTC. Protein sequence: CATSRDQETQYF.

The chain employs TRBV7-6 and TRBJ2-1; D uncertain. The CDR3 runs 12 residues. The germline V and J ends were trimmed by 4 bases and 3 bases, with 4 bases remaining between them. Germline V gene lookup returns CDR1 SGHVS and CDR2 FNYEAQ. The CDR3 DNA reads as TGTGCCAGCAGCTCCTACTACAATGAGCAGTTCTTC. This codes for CASSSYYNEQFF.

CDR3 region: CATSREEMRGDTDTQYF. The CDR3 coding sequence is TGTGCCACCAGCAGAGAAGAGATGCGGGGGGACACAGATACGCAGTATTTT. The chain combines TRBV15 with TRBJ2-3, with 8 bases matching TRBD2. Germline CDR1 reads LNHNV; CDR2 reads YYDKDF (reference sequence). V trimming: 0 bases; J trimming: 2 bases; junction bases outside the gene matches: 7. This CDR3 region has 17 residues.

This sequence joins TRBV7-9 and TRBJ2-1; 12 bases map to TRBD2. The CDR3 is made up of 19 amino acids. Germline values: CDR1 SEHNR, CDR2 FQNEAQ (reference sequence). V lost 5 bases, J lost 2 bases, and 13 bases stayed unmatched. CDR3 protein: CASSPPPRLAGVAYNEQFF. DNA of the CDR3: TGTGCCAGCAGCCCGCCTCCTCGACTAGCGGGAGTCGCCTACAATGAGCAGTTCTTC.

This chain uses TRBV27 with TRBJ2-7, with unresolved D. The CDR3 contains 15 residues. Trimming left V 0 bases short and J 5 bases short, with 14 bases between. The V gene's germline CDR1 is MNHEY and CDR2 SMNVEV (reference sequence). Written as DNA, the CDR3 is TGTGCCAGCAGTTTATCGCCCGGGCCGCTCGACGAGCAGTACTTC. Protein sequence: CASSLSPGPLDEQYF.